This T cell receptor (beta chain) was identified in a study of T cells after posttransplantation cyclophosphamide. This CDR3 spans 17 amino acids. Germline V gene data show CDR1 as MDHEN and CDR2 as SYDVKM. Trimming removed 3 bases at V and 5 bases at J, with 19 bases between. This table comes from immunoSEQ multiplex PCR, and its TCRdb copy is limited to in-frame clones, with some not included. The sample includes approximately 24,000 clones, none of them occurring once. This clone came up many times. The specimen sequenced was PBMCs. The rearrangement uses TRBV28 and TRBJ1-4; possible D gene TRBD1, 6 bases. This clonotype originated in a woman aged 55-75 years in good health, CMV-negative, and a related stem cell transplant donor. This CDR3 is CASSFTLIQGPNEKLFF. CDR3 coding DNA: TGTGCCAGCAGTTTCACCCTAATACAGGGCCCGAATGAAAAACTGTTTTTT. The whole variable domain, filled in from reference TRBV28 and TRBJ1-4, reads DVKVTQSSRYLVKRTGEKVFLECVQDMDHENMFWYRQDPGLGLRLIYFSYDVKMKEKGDIPEGYSVSREKKERFSLILESASTNQTSMYLCASSFTLIQGPNEKLFFGSGTQLSVL.